The 27 T cell receptor beta chains below all came from one sample that was sequenced in a study of CD8+ T cells in alopecia areata. Sequencing templates came from extracted RNA that was reverse transcribed into cDNA. The assay was immunoSEQ multiplex PCR, and TCRdb's table has in-frame clones only and misses some. Singletons are absent from the sample, which has over 100,000 clones. The sequencing sample was made of lesional skin. These receptors were collected from a C3H/HeJ mouse with alopecia areata. Strain haplotype (MHC): H2-k.

This clone was counted a few times. Mouse germline and gene names are used. The read halts 4 residues ahead of the CDR3 end, with the missing end drawn from the germline J gene. Other DNA sequences in this sample translate to the same CDR3. The chain combines TRBV14 with TRBJ2-5, with 11 bases fitting TRBD2. J lost 3 bases, V lost 4 bases, and 4 bases had no gene match. The germline gives CDR1 SGHDT, CDR2 FRDEAV. The CDR3 extends over 15 amino acids. The chain's CDR3 is CASSPGTGGQDTQYF. The sequenced CDR3 bases are TGTGCCAGCAGTCCCGGGACTGGGGGACAAGAC.

Points on this clone: Gene names follow the mouse nomenclature. The CDR3: CASSGHFNYAEQFF. The DNA read from the CDR3 is TGTGCTAGCAGTGGACACTTTAACTATGCT. The V gene is TRBV17, the J gene TRBJ2-1, with D possibly matching TRBD1 (5 bases). The sequenced fragment ends 4 residues before the CDR3 boundary, so the rest is inferred from the germline J gene. In germline, CDR1 is MNHDT, CDR2 YYDKIL. V was cut by 5 bases and J by 0 bases, with 8 bases left in between. The CDR3 totals 14 residues.

Points on this clone: These gene names are mouse names. The read ends 4 residues early relative to the CDR3; the germline J gene fills the gap. V gene TRBV19 combines with J gene TRBJ2-2, with D possibly being TRBD1 (5 bases). The V gene's germline CDR1 is FNHDT and CDR2 SITEND (reference sequence). Trimming stripped 4 bases from V and 4 bases from J, with 11 bases between. CDR3 length: 14 amino acids. The CDR3 here is CASSLRVSTGQLYF. The sequenced part of the CDR3 DNA is TGTGCCAGCAGTCTCAGGGTTAGCACCGGG.

About this clone: Gene names and germline match the mouse. The missing CDR3 end, 4 residues past where the read stops, is filled in from the germline J gene. This chain links TRBV13-3 with TRBJ2-1; no definite D call. This CDR3 has 13 amino acids. The germline CDR1 and CDR2 sequences are NNHDY and SYVADS. With 2 bases removed from V and 4 bases from J, the gap between germline ends came to 7 bases. CDR3 loop: CASSDRRYAEQFF. The CDR3 DNA, read in part, is TGTGCCAGCAGTGACCGAAGGTATGCT.

This clone has a handful of counts. Gene names are mouse gene names. The missing CDR3 end, 4 residues past where the read stops, is filled in from the germline J gene. The rearrangement joins TRBV1 to TRBJ1-1; 9 nucleotides agree with TRBD1. The CDR3 loop spans 15 amino acids. Per the germline V gene, CDR1 is NSQYPW and CDR2 is LRSPGD (reference sequence). J lost 4 bases, V lost 6 bases, and 9 bases had no gene match. Incomplete CDR3 DNA: TGCACCTGCAGGACCGGGACAGGGAGGGGCACA. Protein product: CTCRTGTGRGT. The complete CDR3 reads CTCRTGTGRGTEVFF.

This clone was picked up a small number of times. The genes and germline here are from mouse. Sequencing ends 4 residues short of the CDR3 end; the germline J gene provides the rest. The V gene is TRBV13-3, the J gene TRBJ1-1, with TRBD1 as a possible D gene (5 bases). Germline V gene lookup returns CDR1 NNHDY and CDR2 SYVADS. CDR3 size: 15 residues. The V and J ends lost 3 bases and 0 bases respectively, with 12 bases between them. CDR3 DNA, as far as it was read: TGTGCCAGCAGTGTGCAGGGAGGGGCAAACACA. Translated: CASSVQGGANT. From start to end, the CDR3 is CASSVQGGANTEVFF.

As to this clone: Any gene name here is a mouse gene name. The read terminates 4 residues ahead of where the CDR3 ends, so the germline J gene completes it. The chain uses TRBV13-3 and TRBJ2-2; the match to TRBD1 covers 7 bases. CDR3 size: 16 residues. CDR1 NNHDY and CDR2 SYVADS come from the germline V gene. Trimming at V came to 1 base and at J to 2 bases, leaving 5 bases not matched to a gene. CDR3 residues: CASSDRDSHNTGQLYF. The sequenced part of the CDR3 DNA is TGTGCCAGCAGTGATAGGGACAGCCATAACACCGGG.

Of note for this clone: Gene names are the mouse ones. The CDR3 end lies 4 residues beyond the end of the read and is filled in from the germline J gene. This chain connects TRBV1 to TRBJ2-4, with a tentative D call TRBD1 (6 bases). Trimming took off 4 bases at V and 2 bases at J, with 13 bases between the two ends. From germline, CDR1 is NSQYPW and CDR2 LRSPGD (reference sequence). This CDR3 has 15 residues. CDR3 DNA (partial): TGCACCTGCAGTGGCCGGGACAAGTTTCAAAAC. Amino acids: CTCSGRDKFQN. The complete CDR3 protein is CTCSGRDKFQNTLYF.

About this clone: Mouse gene names and germline throughout. The read falls 4 residues short of the CDR3 end, and the missing part is taken from the germline J gene. The J gene is TRBJ2-1, the V gene TRBV1; D remains ambiguous. V lost 1 base to trimming and J lost 3 bases, with 7 bases between them. CDR1 and CDR2 from the germline V gene are NSQYPW and LRSPGD (reference sequence). This CDR3 comprises 14 residues. The covered CDR3 bases are TGCACCTGCAGTGCAGGGTCCTTCTATGCT. This sequence encodes CTCSAGSFYA. The whole CDR3 protein reads CTCSAGSFYAEQFF.

There are many counts of this clone. The listed genes are named as in mouse. The sequenced part of the CDR3 DNA is TGTGCCAGCAGTGATTTGGGGGGCGCGGATGCT. It is translated as CASSDLGGADA. The full CDR3 is CASSDLGGADAEQFF. V gene TRBV13-3 combines with J gene TRBJ2-1; a possible D gene is TRBD2 (7 bases). Sequencing ends 4 residues short of the CDR3 end; the germline J gene provides the rest. The germline V gene encodes CDR1 NNHDY and CDR2 SYVADS. The CDR3 consists of 15 residues. V was cut by 1 base and J by 5 bases, with 13 bases left in between.

In this sample, this clone turned up a few times. Gene and germline names: mouse. CDR3: CASSDEGGDQNTLYF. CDR3 DNA (partial): TGTGCCAGCAGTGATGAGGGGGGCGATCAAAAC. The chain combines TRBV13-3 with TRBJ2-4; D is perhaps TRBD2 (7 bases). The CDR3 is cut off 4 residues early in the read; its end comes from the germline J gene. This CDR3 spans 15 amino acids. Germline V gene sequence: CDR1 NNHDY, CDR2 SYVADS. Trimming took 0 bases from V and 2 from J, leaving 10 bases between them.

This clone was found a few times. Genes here carry mouse names. Coverage ceases 4 residues before the CDR3 finishes, and the germline J gene fills in the end. The genes are TRBV1 and TRBJ1-1; 8 positions match TRBD1. Germline values: CDR1 NSQYPW, CDR2 LRSPGD (reference sequence). The J segment lost 0 bases and the V segment lost 3 bases, leaving 3 bases of the junction unmatched. The CDR3 loop spans 15 amino acids. Here the CDR3 reads CTCSATGVANTEVFF. CDR3 DNA (partial): TGCACCTGCAGTGCGACAGGGGTTGCAAACACA.

This clone was found a few times. Gene labels here are mouse ones. CDR3 DNA, as far as it was read: TGTGCTAGCAGTAGTTTTGGGGGTAACTATGCT. Amino acid sequence: CASSSFGGNYA. The whole CDR3 sequence is CASSSFGGNYAEQFF. The chain couples TRBV17 to TRBJ2-1; possibly TRBD2 for D (6 bases). Read coverage stops 4 residues before the CDR3 terminus; the germline J gene supplies the remainder. The length of the CDR3 is 15 residues. CDR1 and CDR2 from the germline V gene are MNHDT and YYDKIL. V was clipped by 3 bases and J by 0 bases, with 9 bases between them.

This clone was seen ten or more times. TCRdb and the translated DNA give different amino acids at residue 13; the protein presented here is the one translated from the DNA. The genes are named according to mouse. The read terminates 3 residues ahead of where the CDR3 ends, so the germline J gene completes it. This sequence joins TRBV1 and TRBJ1-3, with 8 bases fitting TRBD1. This CDR3 has 16 amino acids. V lost 2 bases and J lost 4; bases outside the gene matches: 7. Looked up from germline, CDR1 is NSQYPW and CDR2 is LRSPGD (reference sequence). The CDR3: CTCSASQGARGNTLYF. Partial CDR3 DNA: TGCACCTGCAGTGCATCCCAGGGGGCGAGGGGAAATACG.

This clone was seen only a few times. These gene names are mouse names. The CDR3 end lies 4 residues beyond the end of the read and is filled in from the germline J gene. The chain recombines TRBV13-1 with TRBJ2-1, with D unclear. Trimming took off 3 bases at V and 1 base at J, with 11 bases between the two ends. Germline CDR1 NSHNY, CDR2 SYGAGN. This CDR3 has 15 residues. The CDR3 loop is CASSGADKNYAEQFF. CDR3 DNA, as far as it was read: TGTGCCAGCAGTGGTGCCGACAAGAACTATGCT.

As regards this clone: The gene symbols are mouse symbols. Read sequence stops 4 residues before the CDR3 end, and the germline J gene provides the missing end. The V call is TRBV31, the J call TRBJ1-1; D gene ambiguous. Trimming took off 0 bases at V and 1 base at J, with 6 bases between the two ends. Germline V CDR1 and CDR2: GKSSPN, SITVG. The CDR3 is 13 residues long. CDR3 DNA (partial): TGTGCCTGGAGTCTGAGAGAAAACACA. Protein: CAWSLRENT. The CDR3 in full is CAWSLRENTEVFF.

This clone was detected a few times. Gene names and germline refer to mouse. The sequenced fragment ends 4 residues before the CDR3 boundary, so the rest is inferred from the germline J gene. The genes are TRBV13-3 and TRBJ1-2; 8 nucleotides align to TRBD1. The CDR3 extends over 17 amino acids. J gave up 0 bases and V 6 bases, and 13 bases lay outside the gene matches. From germline, CDR1 is NNHDY and CDR2 SYVADS. CDR3 in amino acids: CASKSKSSGGTNSDYTF. The sequenced CDR3 bases are TGTGCCAGCAAATCAAAATCTTCAGGGGGCACAAACTCC.

This clone has a handful of counts. Here the gene names and germline are mouse. The read is 4 residues too short to cover the CDR3 end, so that end is filled in from the germline J gene. The J gene is TRBJ2-1, the V gene TRBV1; 9 nucleotides align to TRBD2. Germline lookup yields CDR1 NSQYPW and CDR2 LRSPGD (reference sequence). The V gene end was trimmed by 3 bases and the J gene end by 5 bases; junction bases not matched to a gene: 8. The CDR3 contains 16 residues. CDR3 DNA (partial): TGCACCTGCAGTGCGGGTGGGGGGGCGCGGGATGCT. This codes for CTCSAGGGARDA. The CDR3 as a whole reads CTCSAGGGARDAEQFF.

A remark on this clone: Gene names are mouse gene names. Partial CDR3 DNA: TGTGCCAGCAGTGATTGGCAGGGAGGGAAC. Its translation is CASSDWQGGN. The CDR3 as a whole reads CASSDWQGGNTLYF. This chain uses TRBV13-3 with TRBJ2-4; possibly TRBD1 for D (5 bases). The CDR3 extends 4 residues past the end of the read, so its final part is completed from the germline J gene. This CDR3 comprises 14 residues. CDR1 is NNHDY and CDR2 is SYVADS in the germline V gene. Variable domain in full (rest from reference TRBV13-3 and TRBJ2-4): EAAVTQSPRSKVAVTGGKVTLSCHQTNNHDYMYWYRQDTGHGLRLIHYSYVADSTEKGDIPDGYKASRPSQENFSLILELASLSQTAVYFCASSDWQGGNTLYFGAGTRLSVL.

There are a few counts of this clone. All gene names here are mouse names. The CDR3 end falls 4 residues outside the read, so it is completed with the germline J gene. The chain is built from TRBV17 and TRBJ2-3; 8 bases align to TRBD2. The V segment lost 3 bases and the J segment 2 bases; nucleotides outside the gene matches: 4. The CDR3 consists of 15 residues. Germline V gene data show CDR1 as MNHDT and CDR2 as YYDKIL. The CDR3 here is CASSSGGGDAETLYF. CDR3 DNA, as far as it was read: TGTGCTAGCAGTAGTGGGGGGGGCGATGCAGAA.

A few counts support this clone. Genes here carry mouse names. Coverage ceases 4 residues before the CDR3 finishes, and the germline J gene fills in the end. The same CDR3 also results from other DNA sequences found in this sample. This sequence joins TRBV1 and TRBJ2-5, with 10 bases lining up with TRBD2. This CDR3 comprises 16 residues. The germline CDR1 and CDR2 sequences are NSQYPW and LRSPGD (reference sequence). Losses at the gene ends were 3 bases for V and 2 bases for J; bases not matched to a gene: 5. The part of the CDR3 DNA that was read is TGCACCTGCAGTGCGGCTGGGGGGGCAGGCCAAGAC. It is translated as CTCSAAGGAGQD. The whole CDR3 region reads CTCSAAGGAGQDTQYF.

This clone appeared many times. Each gene name is a mouse one. The read gets to within 4 residues of the CDR3 end, and the germline J gene fills in the rest. This rearrangement joins TRBV13-3 to TRBJ2-7, with TRBD1 matching 7 bases. The CDR3 contains 10 residues. Germline V gene lookup returns CDR1 NNHDY and CDR2 SYVADS. Here the CDR3 reads CARGQYEQYF. The CDR3 bases that were read are TGTGCCAGGGGACAGTAT.

Of note for this clone: The genes are named according to mouse. The observed sequence ends 4 residues before the CDR3 terminus, with the missing tail filled in from the germline J gene. This chain joins TRBV13-3 and TRBJ2-5; 11 bases are shared with TRBD2. The trim removed 0 bases at V and 2 bases at J, leaving 5 bases unmatched. The CDR3 spans 17 residues. The V gene's germline CDR1 is NNHDY and CDR2 SYVADS. CDR3: CASSDVPGLGAQDTQYF. The covered CDR3 bases are TGTGCCAGCAGTGATGTCCCGGGACTGGGGGCCCAAGAC.

This clone was seen repeatedly, ten times or more. At residue 11, the translated DNA and the protein in TCRdb do not agree; the protein given here is derived from the DNA. Gene labels here are mouse ones. The DNA ends 3 residues before the CDR3 does, and the rest of the CDR3 is filled in from the germline J gene. The chain is built from TRBV13-3 and TRBJ1-3, with a weak D call TRBD1 (5 bases). CDR1 NNHDY and CDR2 SYVADS come from the germline V gene. The CDR3 totals 14 residues. Trimming cost V 1 base and J 4 bases, with 9 bases left between them. This CDR3 is CASSDSRGGNTLYF. CDR3 DNA, as far as it was read: TGTGCCAGCAGTGATAGTAGGGGAGGAAATACG.

With respect to this clone: The gene names given are mouse names. The read ends 4 residues shy of where the CDR3 ends; the end is completed using the germline J gene. The chain links TRBV5 to TRBJ2-3, with 10 bases fitting TRBD2. The CDR3 covers 16 residues. CDR1 is LGHNA and CDR2 is YNLKQL in the germline V gene (reference sequence). The sequenced CDR3 bases are TGTGCCAGCAGCCAAGGCTGGGGGGGCGCGGAAGAA. Amino acids: CASSQGWGGAEE. In full, the CDR3 is CASSQGWGGAEETLYF.

This clone was observed a few times. All gene names here are mouse names. The sequenced fragment ends 4 residues before the CDR3 boundary, so the rest is inferred from the germline J gene. This chain connects TRBV13-2 to TRBJ1-4; a possible D gene is TRBD1 (5 bases). The germline V and J ends were trimmed by 1 base and 2 bases, with 9 bases remaining between them. CDR1 and CDR2 from the germline V gene are NNHNN and SYGAGS (reference sequence). The CDR3 length is 15 residues. Here the CDR3 reads CASGDMSGSNERLFF. The DNA read from the CDR3 is TGTGCCAGCGGTGATATGTCAGGGTCCAACGAA.

Notes on this clone: Genes and germline come from the mouse. The CDR3 extends 4 residues past the end of the read, so its final part is completed from the germline J gene. The chain couples TRBV13-3 to TRBJ2-5, with 8 bases identical to TRBD2. The length of the CDR3 is 14 residues. Germline V gene data show CDR1 as NNHDY and CDR2 as SYVADS. Incomplete CDR3 DNA: TGTGCCAGCAGCACCCAGACTGGGGAAGAC. Translating gives CASSTQTGED. The CDR3 in its entirety is CASSTQTGEDTQYF. The full variable domain, completed using reference TRBV13-3 and TRBJ2-5, is EAAVTQSPRSKVAVTGGKVTLSCHQTNNHDYMYWYRQDTGHGLRLIHYSYVADSTEKGDIPDGYKASRPSQENFSLILELASLSQTAVYFCASSTQTGEDTQYFGPGTRLLVL.